The 18 T cell receptor beta chains reported below all come from one sample, sequenced in a study of blood T cell repertoires in COVID-19. Profiling relied on immunoSEQ multiplex PCR, and the TCRdb table lists in-frame clones only, not all of them. The sample consists of about 220,000 clones, nearly 90% of them appearing once. Sequencing was done on a sample of PBMCs or T cells enriched from blood (not recorded which). These receptors were obtained from a man aged 30 to 45 who had been exposed to COVID-19.

This chain joins TRBV18 and TRBJ2-5; D gene ambiguous. The CDR3 runs 13 residues. Per germline, CDR1 KGHSH and CDR2 LQKENI. Trimming shortened V by 3 bases and J by 3 bases, and 8 bases separated the two germline ends. This CDR3 reads CASSPRIKETQYF. In DNA, the CDR3 is TGTGCCAGCTCACCCCGTATTAAAGAGACCCAGTACTTC.

This clone appeared once. V is TRBV30 and J is TRBJ2-3; 11 bases agree with TRBD2. Unmatched junction bases numbered 1, after V lost 5 bases and J lost 0 bases. The CDR3 contains 14 residues. Germline assignment: CDR1 GTSNPN and CDR2 SVGIG (reference sequence). Here the CDR3 reads CAWGTSGSTDTQYF. CDR3 nucleotide sequence: TGTGCCTGGGGGACTAGCGGAAGCACAGATACGCAGTATTTT.

The chain has TRBV10-1 and TRBJ1-2; D is possibly TRBD1 (5 bases). Trimming pared 3 bases from V and 3 bases from J, leaving 11 bases between. The CDR3 spans 14 residues. The V gene's germline CDR1 is WNHNN and CDR2 SYGVQD (reference sequence). CDR3 residues: CASSEARVDYGYTF. In DNA form, the CDR3 reads TGCGCCAGCAGTGAAGCCAGGGTGGACTATGGCTACACCTTC.

The V call is TRBV25-1, the J call TRBJ1-2; D unresolved. The CDR3 extends over 14 amino acids. Germline V gives CDR1 MGHDK, CDR2 SYGVNS. V was cut by 5 bases and J by 7 bases, with 17 bases left in between. This CDR3 is CASSPRGGGSGYTF. The CDR3 bases are TGTGCCAGCAGTCCTCGAGGAGGTGGGTCTGGCTACACCTTC.

This clone was seen only once. The rearrangement joins TRBV10-3 to TRBJ2-5; perhaps TRBD2 as D (6 bases). Germline values: CDR1 ENHRY, CDR2 SYGVKD. V was clipped by 5 bases and J by 1 base, with 11 bases between them. CDR3 length: 14 amino acids. This chain's CDR3 is CAISLSGIQETQYF. The CDR3 bases are TGTGCCATCAGTCTTAGCGGTATCCAAGAGACCCAGTACTTC.

This chain joins TRBV5-6 and TRBJ2-1, with TRBD1 as a possible D gene (5 bases). The CDR3 runs 13 residues. CDR1 is SGHDT and CDR2 is YYEEEE in the germline V gene. The V end was cut by 5 bases, the J end by 5 bases, with 11 bases between. As DNA, the CDR3 is TGTGCCAGCAGGCCCATCAGGGACAATGAGCAGTTCTTC. Protein: CASRPIRDNEQFF.

The V gene is TRBV3-1 (or the pseudogene TRBV3-2), the J gene TRBJ2-1; tentatively, D is TRBD2 (7 bases). This CDR3 has 16 residues. The germline V gene has CDR1 LGHDT and CDR2 YNNKEL (reference sequence). V dropped 0 bases and J dropped 8 bases, with 17 bases sitting between them. The CDR3: CASSQEMRGLLYEQFF. The CDR3 region has the DNA TGTGCCAGCAGCCAAGAAATGCGGGGGCTCCTCTATGAGCAGTTCTTC.

This chain uses TRBV15 with TRBJ1-4, with no clear D. This CDR3 spans 16 amino acids. V lost 0 bases, J lost 3 bases, and 11 bases lay in between. Germline assignment: CDR1 LNHNV and CDR2 YYDKDF (reference sequence). The CDR3 loop reads CATSRDPRGSNEKLFF. CDR3 nucleotide sequence: TGTGCCACCAGCAGAGATCCGCGGGGTTCTAATGAAAAACTGTTTTTT.

In its sample, this clone was seen once. The rearrangement joins TRBV3-1 (or the pseudogene TRBV3-2) to TRBJ2-5; the match to TRBD2 covers 13 bases. J gave up 3 bases and V 4 bases, and 5 bases lay outside the gene matches. The CDR3 length is 16 residues. The germline V gene has CDR1 LGHDT and CDR2 YNNKEL (reference sequence). The CDR3 region has the DNA TGTGCCAGCAGCCGGGAAACTAGCGGGGGGGAAGAGACCCAGTACTTC. It translates to CASSRETSGGEETQYF.

V is TRBV19 and J is TRBJ2-3; no firm D call. Germline V gives CDR1 LNHDA, CDR2 SQIVND (reference sequence). This CDR3 contains 15 residues. Trimming left V 5 bases short and J 5 bases short, with 17 bases between. As DNA, the CDR3 is TGTGCCAGTAGTTTCCGGGTCGAGCCCAAAGATACGCAGTATTTT. As protein: CASSFRVEPKDTQYF.

This rearrangement joins TRBV4-3 to TRBJ1-5, with 7 positions matching TRBD1. CDR3 length: 14 amino acids. The germline V gene encodes CDR1 LGHNA and CDR2 YSLEER. J was trimmed by 4 bases and V by 4 bases; bases with no gene match: 4. The CDR3 protein is CASSPGQSNQPQHF. CDR3 DNA: TGCGCCAGCAGCCCGGGACAGTCAAATCAGCCCCAGCATTTT.

This clone was seen only once. At one end, the junction sequence differs from germline, possibly due to a read error. This sequence joins TRBV19 and TRBJ2-2, with D possibly being TRBD2 (6 bases). CDR3 length: 13 residues. Germline V gene lookup returns CDR1 LNHDA and CDR2 SQIVND (reference sequence). Here the CDR3 DNA reads TGTGCCAGCAGTAGGCGGGGTCCCGGGGAGCTGTTTTTT. Protein sequence: CASSRRGPGELFF.

This clone was observed a handful of times. The chain uses TRBV9 and TRBJ1-6; D is perhaps TRBD1 (6 bases). This CDR3 region has 13 residues. The V end was cut by 2 bases, the J end by 9 bases, with 9 bases between. CDR1 is SGDLS and CDR2 is YYNGEE in the germline V gene. CDR3 in DNA: TGTGCCAGCAGCGTGAAGGGGGTTTCACCCCTCCACTTT. This codes for CASSVKGVSPLHF.

The chain carries TRBV30 and TRBJ1-6; D uncertain. Trimming shortened V by 4 bases and J by 7 bases, and 14 bases separated the two germline ends. The CDR3 spans 14 residues. In germline, CDR1 is GTSNPN, CDR2 SVGIG (reference sequence). CDR3 sequence reads: CAWTFDTSNSPLHF. CDR3 DNA sequence: TGTGCCTGGACCTTCGACACCTCCAATTCACCCCTCCACTTT.

This clone has a single count. This chain links TRBV19 with TRBJ1-6, with D perhaps TRBD1 (6 bases). In germline, CDR1 is LNHDA, CDR2 SQIVND (reference sequence). This CDR3 spans 16 amino acids. V dropped 1 base and J dropped 7 bases, with 14 bases sitting between them. The CDR3 nucleotides are TGTGCCAGTAGTATAGCGCTACAGGGATTCAATTCACCCCTCCACTTT. It codes for CASSIALQGFNSPLHF.

The chain is built from TRBV11-3 and TRBJ2-1; 10 positions match TRBD2. The J segment lost 5 bases and the V segment lost 2 bases, leaving 3 bases of the junction unmatched. The CDR3 consists of 15 residues. Germline lookup yields CDR1 SGHNT and CDR2 YENEEA. CDR3 sequence reads: CASSLIAGGDNEQFF. CDR3 DNA sequence: TGTGCCAGCAGCTTAATAGCGGGGGGAGACAATGAGCAGTTCTTC. The whole variable domain, filled in from reference TRBV11-3 and TRBJ2-1, reads EAGVVQSPRYKIIEKKQPVAFWCNPISGHNTLYWYLQNLGQGPELLIRYENEEAVDDSQLPKDRFSAERLKGVDSTLKIQPAELGDSAVYLCASSLIAGGDNEQFFGPGTRLTVL.

The chain joins TRBV2 to TRBJ2-5, with D possibly matching TRBD2 (6 bases). Looked up from germline, CDR1 is SNHLY and CDR2 is FYNNEI. The CDR3 spans 15 residues. V lost 7 bases, J lost 0 bases, and 15 bases lay in between. CDR3 bases: TGTGCCAGCAACAGATTGGCGGGGAACCAAGAGACCCAGTACTTC. This encodes CASNRLAGNQETQYF. Full variable domain (rest looked up from reference TRBV2 and TRBJ2-5): EPEVTQTPSHQVTQMGQEVILRCVPISNHLYFYWYRQILGQKVEFLVSFYNNEISEKSEIFDDQFSVERPDGSNFTLKIRSTKLEDSAMYFCASNRLAGNQETQYFGPGTRLLVL.

The chain has TRBV7-6 and TRBJ2-2; D is possibly TRBD1 (6 bases). Germline V gives CDR1 SGHVS, CDR2 FNYEAQ. The V and J ends lost 1 base and 2 bases respectively, with 8 bases between them. This CDR3 is built from 15 residues. The CDR3 DNA follows: TGTGCCAGCAGCTTAGTAGGGGGAAACACCGGGGAGCTGTTTTTT. It yields the protein CASSLVGGNTGELFF.